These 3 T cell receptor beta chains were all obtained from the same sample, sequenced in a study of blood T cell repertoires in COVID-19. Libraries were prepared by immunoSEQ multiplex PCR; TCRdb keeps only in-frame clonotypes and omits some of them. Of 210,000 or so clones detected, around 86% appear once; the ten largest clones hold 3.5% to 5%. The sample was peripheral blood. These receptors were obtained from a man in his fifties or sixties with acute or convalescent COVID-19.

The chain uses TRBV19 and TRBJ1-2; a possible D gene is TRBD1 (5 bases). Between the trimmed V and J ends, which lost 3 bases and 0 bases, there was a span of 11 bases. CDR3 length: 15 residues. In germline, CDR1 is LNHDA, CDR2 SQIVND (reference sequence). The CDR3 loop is CASSIPHRTNYGYTF. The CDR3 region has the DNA TGTGCCAGTAGTATCCCCCACAGGACTAACTATGGCTACACCTTC.

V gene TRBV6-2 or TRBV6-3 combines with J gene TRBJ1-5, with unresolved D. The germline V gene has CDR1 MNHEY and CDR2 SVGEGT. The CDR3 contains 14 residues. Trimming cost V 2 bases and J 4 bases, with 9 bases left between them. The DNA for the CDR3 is TGTGCCAGCAGTTACGCCTCCAGGAATCAGCCCCAGCATTTT. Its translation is CASSYASRNQPQHF.

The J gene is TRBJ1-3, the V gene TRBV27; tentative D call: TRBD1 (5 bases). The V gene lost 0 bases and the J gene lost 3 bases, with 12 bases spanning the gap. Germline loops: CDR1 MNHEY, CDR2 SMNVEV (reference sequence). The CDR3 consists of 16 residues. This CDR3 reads CASSLSGVGVGNTIYF. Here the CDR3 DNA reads TGTGCCAGCAGTTTATCAGGGGTAGGAGTTGGAAACACCATATATTTT.